This T cell receptor (beta chain) was recorded in a study of blood T cells in healthy people across ages (dated by TCRdb to between 2014 and 2017). Background for the entire study: Template switching captured roughly one uniquely barcoded TCR beta cDNA molecule per two T cells in model experiments. To track age-related changes in TCR beta repertoire diversity, the study relied on deep sequencing normalized with unique cDNA molecular identifiers. The donors were divided into four age groups: young (average approximately 17 years), middle-aged (about 39), aged (about 61) and long-lived (82). For two donors (one aged 18 to 30 and one aged 80 or older), the study analyzed two additional independent replicas of 1 million unique cDNA reads from the same blood draw. What the authors observed across the whole study: Compared with the aged group, the long-lived group had more naive CD4+ T cells, fewer expanded clones and increased TCR diversity, suggesting age selection. As age increased, observed TCR beta diversity per million T cells dropped in a roughly linear way, and a significant reduction was already evident by age 40. Estimates of total diversity based on one million sequenced T cells were regarded as lower bounds and as underestimates. Because profiling used bulk unsorted PBMCs, naive and antigen-experienced compartments could not be compared conclusively. A strong correlation was found between observed TCR beta diversity and the percentage of naive T cells measured by flow cytometry. Donor CMV infection status was unknown, potentially confounding age-related changes in expanded clonotypes.

This clonotype was observed a single time. The antigen it binds to is not known. Per-base quality was not reported, and no clone a single base away is much larger than it. Sequences LNHDA (CDR1) and SQIVND (CDR2) are obtained from the germline V gene (reference sequence). Including cysteine and phenylalanine, the CDR3 has 16 amino acids. Only the CDR3 region is kept as DNA, spanning 48 bases read in frame from base 1. V is pruned by 3 bases and J by 6 bases, leaving 14 bases of the junction without a gene match. The donors were 40 or so Caucasian individuals from Russia, aged 6 to 90 years, who were systemically healthy. Roughly 10 milliliters of peripheral blood were drawn from each donor into EDTA-treated Vacutainer tubes. Ficoll-Paque density-gradient centrifugation was used to isolate PBMCs, with at least 7 million per sample. Trizol reagent was used to extract total RNA from PBMCs, with at least 6 micrograms per sample. For every donor, flow cytometry on a PBMC aliquot measured the percentage of naive CD45RAhigh/CD27high T cells.

The library was produced with 5' RACE. TCRdb names Illumina HiSeq 2500 as the instrument used. The second PCR ran for about 7 to 11 cycles and used a J-beta primer mix along with a sample-barcoded 5' primer. Each TCR beta cDNA molecule received a unique molecular identifier from a template-switch 5' adaptor carrying 12 random nucleotides. Each sample yielded at least 3 million CDR3-containing paired-end reads. All of the RNA was converted into first-strand cDNA using the Mint cDNA synthesis kit, with a TRBC-specific oligonucleotide serving as the primer. All cDNA was treated with uracil-DNA glycosylase and then went through a first 18-cycle PCR with the universal primers M1SS and BC2_uni_R. For the original study's pipeline: Normalization of each sample was performed by random selection of 1 million high-quality reads, each carrying a distinct molecular identifier. Reads sharing molecular identifiers were discarded rather than binned into consensus sequences. MiTCR, run with a Q25 quality threshold and the strictest error-elimination algorithm, handled CDR3 identification, clonotype clustering and error correction. A nonparametric unseen species model using Euler transformation provided a lower-bound estimate of total TCR beta diversity. TCRdb cleaned the public reads at Q25 with fastp, built clones with MiXCR and kept in-frame beta chains. Merged by CDR3 protein, the rows form single entries marked with the most common genes and DNA. The V and J calls here are based on TCRdb, not the publication. The sample profile shows hundreds of thousands of distinct CDR3 sequences; less than 25% of them were found once. The ten largest clones represent 8.7% of the sample.

These data were also reused for a study on T cells of mothers and their children. The other study reports the following: Nine systemically healthy Caucasian individuals served as donors, namely three mothers together with their six children. cDNA synthesis used all of the extracted RNA, with 1.5 ug of RNA in each 15 ul reaction. In the second PCR, sample barcodes and 2-4 random nucleotides were introduced via the M1S primer. Over 9.5 million TCR beta CDR3 reads were obtained for each mother, and around 3 million reads were obtained for each child. Thymic selection shapes the output of TCR recombination in a similar way in related and unrelated pairs, and inherited differences have a minor effect. Normalized repertoire overlap was always slightly but never significantly higher in related than unrelated mother-child pairs. With a sensitivity of approximately 93 clones per million clonotypes, no persistent microchimeric T cell clones were detected. To look for features that set related mother-child pairs apart from unrelated individuals, the researchers ran deep NGS to compare the TCR beta repertoires of mothers and children. The mean age was 40 +/- 4 years for the mothers and around 10 +/- 4 years for the children. Libraries were sequenced on Illumina HiSeq 2000 with 100+100 nt paired-end reads after adapter ligation with NEBNext reagents. To avoid cross-contamination, the mother libraries and the child libraries were prepared a month apart and sequenced in separate runs. Each donor had between roughly 450,000 and 2,100,000 distinct TCR beta clonotypes identified. Naive TCR beta clonotypes were estimated from low-frequency clonotypes matched to each donor's FACS-determined naive share, without sorting.

This receptor was identified in a boy between 10 and 17 years old in good health. The rearrangement joined TRBV19 to TRBJ2-7, with 7 central nucleotides matching TRBD2. Material: blood. CDR3 reads: CASSILPVSGDGEQYF. The nucleotides are TGTGCCAGTAGTATCCTCCCGGTCAGCGGGGACGGCGAGCAGTACTTC. Beyond the CDR3, the reference TRBV19 and TRBJ2-7 genes provide the residues; the full variable domain reads: DGGITQSPKYLFRKEGQNVTLSCEQNLNHDAMYWYRQDPGQGLRLIYYSQIVNDFQKGDIAEGYSVSREKKESFPLTVTSAQKNPTAFYLCASSILPVSGDGEQYFGPGTRLTVT.